The source of this T cell receptor (beta chain) is a study of T cell changes during pregnancy in multiple sclerosis. Assay: immunoSEQ multiplex PCR; the TCRdb copy retains only in-frame clones and omits some. The table has fewer than 75,000 clones, approximately 90% seen once. This TCR was sampled from a female donor in good health, enrolled as a control in a pregnancy study. The sequencing here drew on peripheral blood, taken after pregnancy.

In nucleotides, the CDR3 is TGTGCCAGCAGTTACGCCTCGGGGAGGAGCCGAGAGCAGTTCTTC. It is translated as CASSYASGRSREQFF. J is TRBJ2-1 and V is TRBV6-5, with D possibly being TRBD2 (6 bases). The CDR3 loop spans 15 amino acids. Trimming left V 2 bases short and J 10 bases short, with 18 bases between. Germline CDR1 and CDR2: MNHEY and SVGAGI.